This TCR beta chain was sequenced for a study of monozygotic twins with inflammatory bowel disease (dated by TCRdb to about 2019). Regarding the complete study: In total, around 30 monozygotic twin pairs made up the full study: 19 Danish pairs, all IBD-discordant, plus nine German pairs, of which four were IBD-concordant and five were IBD-discordant. The search for disease-associated traits relied mainly on comparing IBD patients with their genetically identical healthy co-twins within discordant pairs. Each individual had, on average, about 151 000 unique TCRalpha sequences and 181 000 unique TCRbeta sequences available for analysis. The full study reports these points: IBD patients had lower TCRbeta repertoire diversity, measured by the inverse Simpson index, than their healthy co-twins. Because patients received different immunosuppressive treatments, the repertoires may have picked up extra background noise and variability between individuals. The results gave no support for a single strong signal or clonotype linked to IBD. No difference in repertoire similarity was observed between concordant and discordant twins, possibly owing to limited statistical power. Different T cell subtypes could not be distinguished in the analysis. IBD patients shared fewer clonotypes with other individuals than healthy twins did, most markedly in patients showing signs of disease activity.

Comment on this clonotype: The clone's antigen remains unknown.

The CDR3 starts with the cysteine, ends with the phenylalanine, and has 16 residues. Only the protein sequence is given. CDR1 and CDR2 are drawn from the germline V gene: MGHRA, YSYEKL. Library preparation was by 5' RACE. The input for every TCR library was roughly 3.5 ug of total RNA. For each sample, cDNA synthesis with SMARTScribe reverse transcriptase was split into eight separate reactions. Unique molecular identifiers containing a 6-nucleotide sample barcode were introduced through template switching during cDNA synthesis. Two nested PCRs of about 16 and 10 cycles amplified the TCRalpha and TCRbeta cDNA, and bead purification followed each PCR. Before amplification, cDNA was treated with uracil DNA-glycosylase and purified using the QIAquick PCR purification kit. In the second PCR, Illumina TruSeq-compatible adapters and sample-specific barcodes were added. TapeStation and Qubit were used to check library quality and concentration, and 5 ng of each library was pooled. The pooled libraries were sequenced with 2 x 100 bp reads and custom sequencing primers on an Illumina HiSeq2500 single-index Rapid Run. Turning to the authors' computational methods: UMI-based consensus assembly with MiGEC version 1.2.6 was used to correct PCR and sequencing errors. MiXCR version 2.1.1 handled V(D)J alignment, clonotype assembly and CDR3 extraction. To normalise gene usage, clonotype sharing and MAIT/NKT TCR abundance, the analysis used the top 1000, 10 000 and 20 000 clonotypes per sample. Diversity was computed as the inverse Simpson index with the vegan R package after downsampling to 27 000 UMIs. Paired Mann-Whitney U tests on discordant twin pairs were used, with Benjamini-Hochberg multiple-testing correction. Through TCRdb reprocessing, the reads give one entry per CDR3 protein sequence; DNA is omitted. The V and J calls were not made by the authors but by TCRdb's processing. This sample's records show 140,000 to 150,000 distinct CDR3 sequences. The leading ten clones occupy more than 1% of the sample.

An approximately 2.5 ml peripheral blood sample was drawn into PAXgene tubes per donor and stored at -80°C. Total RNA was isolated from whole blood with the PAXgene blood miRNA kit on an automated QIAcube, without T cell sorting. Peripheral blood from monozygotic twin pairs concordant or discordant for inflammatory bowel disease was subjected to deep TCRalpha and TCRbeta repertoire profiling with unique molecular barcoding. For every twin pair, smoking habits were documented, and each individual was categorised as a current, former or never smoker. Recombination linked TRBV4-1 to TRBJ1-6. This TCR derives from a human donor with ulcerative colitis or Crohn's disease, or a healthy co-twin of an affected twin (not recorded which). Material: blood. The CDR3 here reads CASSQDIGGLDSPLHF.